This entry concerns a single TCR beta chain. Antigen: not known. This sample was taken from a study of CD8 T cells in Susac syndrome. Findings and caveats of the study: It was acknowledged in the study that the number of individuals who were included in its TCR sequencing and HLA analysis was relatively small.

Reverse transcription of roughly 0.45 to 1 ug RNA used random hexamers. A multiplex approach, immunoSEQ multiplex PCR, amplified TCR beta CDR3 across 54 Vbeta and 13 Jbeta. TCRdb re-called the immunoSEQ multiplex PCR reads through MiXCR, storing one row per CDR3 protein. The sample has more than 100,000 distinct CDR3 sequences; about 96% are singletons. From blood CD8+ and CD4+ T cells, TCR beta sequences were generated. The authors negatively isolated CD8+ and CD4+ T cells and FACS-enriched TEMRA cells. The V end was cut by 1 base, the J end by 5 bases, with 18 bases between. Germline CDR1 reads SGHRS; CDR2 reads YFSETQ. The length of the CDR3 is 16 residues.

The chain uses TRBV5-1 and TRBJ2-5; a weak D match, TRBD2 (5 bases). Material: CD4+ T cells from PBMCs. This TCR came from a human donor in good health. CDR3 sequence (DNA): TGCGCCAGCAGCTTGAACAGAGTAGGGCGAGGGGAGACCCAGTACTTC. Translating it yields CASSLNRVGRGETQYF.